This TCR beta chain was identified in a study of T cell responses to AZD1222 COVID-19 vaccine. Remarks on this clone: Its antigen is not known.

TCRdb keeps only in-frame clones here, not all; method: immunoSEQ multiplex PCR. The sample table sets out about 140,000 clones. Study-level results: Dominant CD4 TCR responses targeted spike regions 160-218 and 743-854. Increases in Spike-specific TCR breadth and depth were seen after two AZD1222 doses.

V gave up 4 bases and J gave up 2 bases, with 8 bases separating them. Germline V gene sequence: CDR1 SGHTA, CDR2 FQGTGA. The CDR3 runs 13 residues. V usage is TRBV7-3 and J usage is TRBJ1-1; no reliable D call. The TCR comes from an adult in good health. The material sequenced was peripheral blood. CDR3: CASSYGGNTEAFF. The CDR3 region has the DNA TGTGCCAGCAGCTATGGCGGCAACACTGAAGCTTTCTTT.